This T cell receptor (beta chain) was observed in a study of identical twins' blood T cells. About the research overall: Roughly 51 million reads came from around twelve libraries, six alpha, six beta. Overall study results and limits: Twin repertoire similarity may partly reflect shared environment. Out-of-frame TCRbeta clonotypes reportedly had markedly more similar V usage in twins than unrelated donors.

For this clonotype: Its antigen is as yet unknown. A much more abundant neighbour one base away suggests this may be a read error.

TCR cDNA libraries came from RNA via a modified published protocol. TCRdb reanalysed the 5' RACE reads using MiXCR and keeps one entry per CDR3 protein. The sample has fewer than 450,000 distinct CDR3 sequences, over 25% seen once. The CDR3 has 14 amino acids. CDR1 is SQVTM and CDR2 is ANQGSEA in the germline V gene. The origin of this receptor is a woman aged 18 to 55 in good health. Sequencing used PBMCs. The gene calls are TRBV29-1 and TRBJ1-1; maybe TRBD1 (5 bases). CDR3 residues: CSGTSGWRHTEAVF. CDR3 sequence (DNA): TGCAGCGGTACCTCAGGGTGGAGGCACACTGAAGCTGTCTTT.